This TCR beta chain emerged from a study of graft-versus-host responses after intestinal transplantation. At the level of the study: All recipients were transplanted with multivisceral, liver-intestinal, or isolated intestinal grafts.

Looked up from germline, CDR1 is SEHNR and CDR2 is FQNEAQ (reference sequence). The trim removed 5 bases at V and 7 bases at J, leaving 13 bases unmatched. This CDR3 has 16 residues. Concerning this clone itself: Antigen unknown.

The table came from immunoSEQ multiplex PCR; TCRdb's copy has only in-frame clones and leaves some out. The sample has 85,000 to 100,000 clones, about 90% seen once; the top ten hold about 0.073%. The chain carries TRBV7-9 and TRBJ2-1, with 8 bases aligning to TRBD1. The sequencing here drew on unstimulated CD8+ T cells sorted from spleen or lymph node cells, taken before transplant. This clonotype was sampled from a human donor who was the organ donor for an intestinal transplant. The CDR3 sequence: CASSPKWTGPGNEQFF. The CDR3 DNA reads TGTGCCAGCAGCCCTAAATGGACAGGGCCTGGAAATGAGCAGTTCTTC.